The clone carrying this T cell receptor beta chain has only one observation. Enrolled during active infection, Seattle patients were then followed longitudinally. Assay: immunoSEQ multiplex PCR; the TCRdb copy retains only in-frame clones and omits some. The top ten hold 7.5% to 8% of the sample, which has about 240,000 clones, roughly 76% seen once. The sample belongs to a study of blood T cell repertoires in COVID-19. The germline gives CDR1 SGHTA, CDR2 FQGNSA. The CDR3 extends over 15 amino acids. Losses at the gene ends were 5 bases for V and 2 bases for J; bases not matched to a gene: 8. The chain carries TRBV7-2 and TRBJ1-2, with 7 bases matching TRBD1. Source material: peripheral blood. This clonotype was sampled from a woman aged 80 or over with COVID-19, enrolled during active disease. CDR3 DNA sequence: TGTGCCAGCAGCCTAAGTGAGACAGGGAACTATGGCTACACCTTC. Its translation is CASSLSETGNYGYTF.